This T cell receptor (beta chain) was identified during a study of vaccination effects on CD4 cells after COVID-19 (dated by TCRdb to 2022 to 2024). Notes on the research overall: Two doses of either the BNT162b2 or the mRNA-1273 mRNA SARS-CoV-2 vaccine were administered to participants. In the study, cultures from other donors were sequenced using the Oncomine TCR Beta short-read assay on an Illumina iSeq 100. Altogether, around eleven COVID-19 convalescent patients and 4 SARS-CoV-2-naive healthy vaccine recipients made up the full study. SARS-CoV-2 spike-specific CD4+ TCR repertoires were compared before and after mRNA vaccination in COVID-19 convalescent patients and in infection-naive vaccine recipients. Broad study findings and their caveats: Among healthy vaccine recipients, nearly all vaccine-induced clones were SARS-CoV-2 mono-reactive, and only 1 of 255 was cross-reactive with common cold coronaviruses. The study was limited by a small number of convalescent patients, and early post-infection timepoints were lacking. Both infection-induced and vaccine-induced clones contracted markedly at late post-vaccination timepoints, which is consistent with waning T cell responses.

The ViraFEST assay stimulated PBMC with viral peptide pools and then used TCR sequencing to identify antigen-specific CD4+ T cell clonotypes by expansion. After more than nine days of culture, CD4+ T cells were isolated with the EasySep CD4+ T cell isolation kit. Healthy vaccine recipients had no prior SARS-CoV-2 infection, confirmed by negative nucleocapsid antibodies before and after vaccination. Approximately 2 million PBMC per well were cultured with approximately 10 ug/ml peptides in IMDM containing 5% human AB serum, approximately 10 IU/ml IL-2 and gentamicin. Half of the culture medium was replaced with fresh IL-2-containing medium on days 3 and 7. Unless noted otherwise, every peptide stimulation condition was grown in triplicate wells. Using Ficoll-Paque Plus gradient centrifugation, PBMC were separated from whole blood and then either used fresh or cryopreserved at -140C. The overlapping peptide pools covered the spike proteins of SARS-CoV-2 and of the common cold coronaviruses HCoV-NL63, HCoV-OC43 and HCoV-229E. Genomic DNA was extracted from cultured CD4+ T cells with the QIAamp micro DNA kit.

Preparation of the library involved the immunoSEQ multiplex PCR assay. DNA from the CD4+ T cells that had been cultured and isolated underwent TCR beta CDR3 sequencing. In the authors' own workflow: Non-productive TCR sequences were removed and reads were trimmed to the CDR3 region, keeping CDR3s of at least 7 amino acids. The MANAFEST web app was used to identify antigen-specific clonotypes by comparing expansion in peptide wells with expansion in reference cultures. Positive clones required FDR<0.05 expansion versus reference and all other wells, odds ratio above 5, and frequency above 0.1% in two replicate wells. Clonotypes significantly expanded in SARS-CoV-2 spike wells and in at least one common cold coronavirus spike condition were defined as cross-reactive. CDR3 similarity was assessed by Levenshtein distance using the stringdist R package, and unrooted trees were constructed with ape in R 3.6.1. TCRdb carries this immuneACCESS record with in-frame sequences only. Its versions omit some clonotypes, under half of them owing to an unresolved V gene in the studies checked, with the rest unexplained. V, J and clone size were drawn from that table, and D and trimming were deduced from the DNA. The sample table lists tens of thousands of clones, roughly four fifths of them with a count of one. The biggest ten clones account for approximately 1.7% of the sample.

With respect to this clone: This receptor's antigen is unknown. Base qualities were left out, and no much larger clone turns up one base away.

The specimen comprised CD4+ T cells from PBMCs cultured with HCoV-229E spike peptides, sampled before COVID-19 vaccination. This specimen's cell subset or site label, interpreted: HCoV-229E spike overlapping peptide pool stimulation. This clonotype was sampled from a human donor who received a COVID-19 vaccine.

Read as DNA, the sequence is TGTGCCAGCAGCGTCCCCCAGGGATTCGGGGAGCTGTTTTTT. Translated, it reads CASSVPQGFGELFF. The chain is assembled from TRBV7-2 and TRBJ2-2, and possibly TRBD1, on 5 matching bases. The CDR3 sequence holds 14 residues, the cysteine and phenylalanine included. Only the CDR3 DNA is retained, 42 bases long and in frame from the first base. From the germline V gene, CDR1 is SGHTA and CDR2 is FQGNSA. V lost 5 bases and J lost 7 bases; the stretch between them is 14 bases long.